This T cell receptor beta chain was documented in a study of CD8+ T cells in alopecia areata. Study details: Dosing with tofacitinib proceeded for 6 to 18 months, followed by 6 months off drug.

cDNA reverse transcribed from extracted RNA served as the sequencing template. This table comes from immunoSEQ multiplex PCR, and its TCRdb copy is limited to in-frame clones, with some not included. The data hold 150,000 or so clones, with more than 40% observed a single time. CD4+ and CD8+ T cells were sorted from PBMCs stained for CD3, CD4 and CD8. Points from the study as a whole: Patients displayed less clarity in TCR sharing than mice, a finding possibly related to HLA.

A remark on this clone: The target antigen is unknown.

The origin of this receptor is a human donor with alopecia areata. The sequenced sample consisted of CD4+ T cells sorted from blood.

The CDR3 sequence: CASSYSGQETQYF. The CDR3 region has the DNA TGCGCCAGCAGCTATAGCGGACAAGAGACCCAGTACTTC. The chain recombines TRBV5-1 with TRBJ2-5; TRBD2 might be the D (6 bases). The CDR3 is 13 amino acids. Germline-derived CDR1 and CDR2 are SGHRS and YFSETQ. Trimming pared 3 bases from V and 2 bases from J, leaving 8 bases between. The whole variable domain, filled in from reference TRBV5-1 and TRBJ2-5, reads KAGVTQTPRYLIKTRGQQVTLSCSPISGHRSVSWYQQTPGQGLQFLFEYFSETQRNKGNFPGRFSGRQFSNSRSEMNVSTLELGDSALYLCASSYSGQETQYFGPGTRLLVL.